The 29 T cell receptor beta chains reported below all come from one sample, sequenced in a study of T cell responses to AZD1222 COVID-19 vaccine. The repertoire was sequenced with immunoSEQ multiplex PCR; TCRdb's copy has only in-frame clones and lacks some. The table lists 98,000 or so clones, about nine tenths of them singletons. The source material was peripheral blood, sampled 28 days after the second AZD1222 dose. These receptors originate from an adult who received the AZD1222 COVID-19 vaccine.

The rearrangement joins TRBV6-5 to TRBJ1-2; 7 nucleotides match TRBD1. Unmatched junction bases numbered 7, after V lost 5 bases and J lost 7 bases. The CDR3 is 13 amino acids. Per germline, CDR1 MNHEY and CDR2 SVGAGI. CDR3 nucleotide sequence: TGTGCCAGCAGTACAGGGGTAGTTAGTGGCTACACCTTC. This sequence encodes CASSTGVVSGYTF.

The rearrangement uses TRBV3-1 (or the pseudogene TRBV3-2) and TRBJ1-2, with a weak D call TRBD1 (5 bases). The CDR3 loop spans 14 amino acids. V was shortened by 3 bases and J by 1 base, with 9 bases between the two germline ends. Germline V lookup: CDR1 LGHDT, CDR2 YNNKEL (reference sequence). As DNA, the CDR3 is TGTGCCAGCAGCCACGAGGGACTTAACTATGGCTACACCTTC. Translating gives CASSHEGLNYGYTF.

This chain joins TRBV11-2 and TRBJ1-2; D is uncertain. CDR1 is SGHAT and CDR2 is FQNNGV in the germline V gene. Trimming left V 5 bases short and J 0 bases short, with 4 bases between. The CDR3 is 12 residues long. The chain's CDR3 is CASSDANYGYTF. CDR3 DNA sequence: TGTGCCAGCAGCGACGCTAACTATGGCTACACCTTC.

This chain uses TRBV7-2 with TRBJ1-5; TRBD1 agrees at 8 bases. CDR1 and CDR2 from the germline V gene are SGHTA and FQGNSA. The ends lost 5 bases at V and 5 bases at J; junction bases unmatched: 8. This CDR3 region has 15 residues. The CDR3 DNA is TGTGCCAGCAGCCAGGGACAGGCGTTGCATCAGCCCCAGCATTTT. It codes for CASSQGQALHQPQHF.

The CDR3: CASSYAWRTKGINQPQHF. CDR3 nucleotide sequence: TGTGCCAGCAGTTATGCTTGGCGCACAAAAGGGATCAATCAGCCCCAGCATTTT. This chain links TRBV28 with TRBJ1-5; D is uncertain. The ends were cut back, 4 bases at V and 3 bases at J, with 22 bases in the middle. CDR1 and CDR2 (germline): MDHEN, SYDVKM. This CDR3 has 18 residues. The full variable domain, with the rest looked up from reference TRBV28 and TRBJ1-5, is DVKVTQSSRYLVKRTGEKVFLECVQDMDHENMFWYRQDPGLGLRLIYFSYDVKMKEKGDIPEGYSVSREKKERFSLILESASTNQTSMYLCASSYAWRTKGINQPQHFGDGTRLSIL.

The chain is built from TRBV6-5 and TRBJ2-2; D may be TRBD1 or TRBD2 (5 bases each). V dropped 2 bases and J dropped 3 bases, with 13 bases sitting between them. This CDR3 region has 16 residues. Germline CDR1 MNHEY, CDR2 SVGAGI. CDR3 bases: TGTGCCAGCAGTTACCGAATGAGGGGAGACACCGGGGAGCTGTTTTTT. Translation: CASSYRMRGDTGELFF.

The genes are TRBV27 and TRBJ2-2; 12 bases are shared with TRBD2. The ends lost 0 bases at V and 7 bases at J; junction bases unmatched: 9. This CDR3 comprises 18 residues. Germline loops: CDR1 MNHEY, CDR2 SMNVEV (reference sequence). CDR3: CASSLSVRLAGVNGELFF. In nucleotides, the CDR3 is TGTGCCAGCAGTTTATCGGTTCGACTAGCGGGAGTTAACGGGGAGCTGTTTTTT.

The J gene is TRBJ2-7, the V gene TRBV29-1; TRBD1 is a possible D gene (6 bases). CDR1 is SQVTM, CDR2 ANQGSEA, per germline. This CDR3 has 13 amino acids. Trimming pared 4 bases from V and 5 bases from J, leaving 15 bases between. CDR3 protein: CSVVFFQGNEQYF. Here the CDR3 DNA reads TGCAGCGTTGTTTTCTTCCAGGGGAACGAGCAGTACTTC.

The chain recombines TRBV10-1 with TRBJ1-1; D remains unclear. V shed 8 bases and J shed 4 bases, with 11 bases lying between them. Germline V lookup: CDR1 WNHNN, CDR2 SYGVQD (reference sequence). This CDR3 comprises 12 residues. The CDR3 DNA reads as TGCGCCAGCGGACGACGTAGCACTGAAGCTTTCTTT. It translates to CASGRRSTEAFF.

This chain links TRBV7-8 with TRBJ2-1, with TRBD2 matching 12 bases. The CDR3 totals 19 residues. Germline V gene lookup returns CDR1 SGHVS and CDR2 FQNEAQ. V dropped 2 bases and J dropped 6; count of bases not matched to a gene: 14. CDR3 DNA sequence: TGTGCCAGCAGCTTATCCCCCTATAAGACTAGCGGGAGCGGCAATGAGCAGTTCTTC. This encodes CASSLSPYKTSGSGNEQFF. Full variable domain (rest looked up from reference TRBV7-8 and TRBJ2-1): GAGVSQSPRYKVAKRGQDVALRCDPISGHVSLFWYQQALGQGPEFLTYFQNEAQLDKSGLPSDRFFAERPEGSVSTLKIQRTQQEDSAVYLCASSLSPYKTSGSGNEQFFGPGTRLTVL.

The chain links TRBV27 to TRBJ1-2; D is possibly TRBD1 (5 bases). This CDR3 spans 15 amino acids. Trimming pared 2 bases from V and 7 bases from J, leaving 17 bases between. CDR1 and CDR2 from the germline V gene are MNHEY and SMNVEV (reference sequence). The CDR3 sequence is CASSLRGRGSGGYTF. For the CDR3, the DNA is TGTGCCAGCAGTTTAAGGGGCCGGGGGAGTGGTGGCTACACCTTC.

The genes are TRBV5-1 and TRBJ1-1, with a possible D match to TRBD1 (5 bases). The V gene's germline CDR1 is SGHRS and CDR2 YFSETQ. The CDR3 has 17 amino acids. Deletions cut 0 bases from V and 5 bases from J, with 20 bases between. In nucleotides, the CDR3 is TGCGCCAGCAGCTTGGGGACCACCAGTCAGGGAGGAACTGAAGCTTTCTTT. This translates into CASSLGTTSQGGTEAFF. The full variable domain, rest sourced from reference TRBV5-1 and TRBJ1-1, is KAGVTQTPRYLIKTRGQQVTLSCSPISGHRSVSWYQQTPGQGLQFLFEYFSETQRNKGNFPGRFSGRQFSNSRSEMNVSTLELGDSALYLCASSLGTTSQGGTEAFFGQGTRLTVV.

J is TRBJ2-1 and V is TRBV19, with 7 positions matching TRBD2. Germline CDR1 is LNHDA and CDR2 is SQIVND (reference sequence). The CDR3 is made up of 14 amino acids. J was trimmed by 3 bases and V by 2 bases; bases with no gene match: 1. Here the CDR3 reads CASSILAVYNEQFF. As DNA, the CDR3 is TGTGCCAGTAGTATACTAGCGGTCTACAATGAGCAGTTCTTC.

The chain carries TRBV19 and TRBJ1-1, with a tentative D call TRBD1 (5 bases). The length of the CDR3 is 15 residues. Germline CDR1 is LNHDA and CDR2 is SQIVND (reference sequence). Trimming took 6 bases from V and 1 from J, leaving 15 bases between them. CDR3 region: CASSPREGTNTEAFF. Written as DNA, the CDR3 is TGTGCCAGTAGCCCCAGGGAAGGGACGAACACTGAAGCTTTCTTT.

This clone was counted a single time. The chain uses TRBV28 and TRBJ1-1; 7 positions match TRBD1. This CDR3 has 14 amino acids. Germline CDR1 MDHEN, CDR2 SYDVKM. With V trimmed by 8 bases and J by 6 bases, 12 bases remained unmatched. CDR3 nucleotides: TGTGCCAGCCTATCTTACAGGGGAAGCGCTGAAGCTTTCTTT. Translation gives CASLSYRGSAEAFF. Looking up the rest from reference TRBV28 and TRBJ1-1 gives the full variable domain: DVKVTQSSRYLVKRTGEKVFLECVQDMDHENMFWYRQDPGLGLRLIYFSYDVKMKEKGDIPEGYSVSREKKERFSLILESASTNQTSMYLCASLSYRGSAEAFFGQGTRLTVV.

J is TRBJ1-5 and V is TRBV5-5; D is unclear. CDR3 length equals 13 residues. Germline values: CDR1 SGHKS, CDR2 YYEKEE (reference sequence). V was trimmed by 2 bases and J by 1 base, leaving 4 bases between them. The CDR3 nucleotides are TGTGCCAGCAGCTTAAACAGCAATCAGCCCCAGCATTTT. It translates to CASSLNSNQPQHF.

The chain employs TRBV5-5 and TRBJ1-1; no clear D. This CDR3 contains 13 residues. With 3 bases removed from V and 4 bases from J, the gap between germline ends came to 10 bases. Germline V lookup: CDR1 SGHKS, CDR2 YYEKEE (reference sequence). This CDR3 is CASSSSGSTEAFF. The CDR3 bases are TGTGCCAGCAGCTCCTCCGGGAGCACTGAAGCTTTCTTT. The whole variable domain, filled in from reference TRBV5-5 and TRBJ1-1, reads DAGVTQSPTHLIKTRGQQVTLRCSPISGHKSVSWYQQVLGQGPQFIFQYYEKEERGRGNFPDRFSARQFPNYSSELNVNALLLGDSALYLCASSSSGSTEAFFGQGTRLTVV.

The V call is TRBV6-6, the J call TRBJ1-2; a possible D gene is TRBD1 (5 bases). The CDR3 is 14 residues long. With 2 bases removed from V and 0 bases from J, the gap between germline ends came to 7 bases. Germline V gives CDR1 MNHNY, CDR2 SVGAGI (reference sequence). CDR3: CASSYRDSNYGYTF. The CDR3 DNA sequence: TGTGCCAGCAGTTACCGGGACTCTAACTATGGCTACACCTTC.

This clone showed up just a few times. CDR3 nucleotides: TGTGCCAGCAGCTTTTTCTCGACAGGGAGTCAGCCCCAGCATTTT. This gives the protein CASSFFSTGSQPQHF. The rearrangement uses TRBV7-2 and TRBJ1-5; 7 positions match TRBD1. V was clipped by 3 bases and J by 6 bases; unmatched bases: 8. Germline CDR1 reads SGHTA; CDR2 reads FQGNSA. The CDR3 length is 15 residues.

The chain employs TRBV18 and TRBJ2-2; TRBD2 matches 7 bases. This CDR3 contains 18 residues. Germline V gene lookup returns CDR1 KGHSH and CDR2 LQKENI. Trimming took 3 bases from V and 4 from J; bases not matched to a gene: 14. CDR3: CASSPFRSSGMSTGELFF. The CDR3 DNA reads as TGTGCCAGCTCACCCTTTCGATCAAGCGGGATGAGCACCGGGGAGCTGTTTTTT.

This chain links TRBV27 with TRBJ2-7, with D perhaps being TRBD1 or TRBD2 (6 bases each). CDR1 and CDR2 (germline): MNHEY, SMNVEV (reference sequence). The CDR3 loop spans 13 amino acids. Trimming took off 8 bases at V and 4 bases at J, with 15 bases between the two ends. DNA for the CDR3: TGTGCCAGCGAGGGGGGAGTTTTGTACGAGCAGTACTTC. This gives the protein CASEGGVLYEQYF.

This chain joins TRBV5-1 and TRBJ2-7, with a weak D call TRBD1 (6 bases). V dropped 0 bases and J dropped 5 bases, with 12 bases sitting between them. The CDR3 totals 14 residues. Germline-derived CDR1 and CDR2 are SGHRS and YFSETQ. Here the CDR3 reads CASSLDRERDEQYF. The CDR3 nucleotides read TGCGCCAGCAGCTTGGACAGGGAAAGGGACGAGCAGTACTTC. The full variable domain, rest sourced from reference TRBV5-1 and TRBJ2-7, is KAGVTQTPRYLIKTRGQQVTLSCSPISGHRSVSWYQQTPGQGLQFLFEYFSETQRNKGNFPGRFSGRQFSNSRSEMNVSTLELGDSALYLCASSLDRERDEQYFGPGTRLTVT.

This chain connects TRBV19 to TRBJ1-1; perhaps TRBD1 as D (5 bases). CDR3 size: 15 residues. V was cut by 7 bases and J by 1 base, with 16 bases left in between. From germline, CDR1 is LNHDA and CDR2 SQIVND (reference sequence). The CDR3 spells CASTQSPTANTEAFF. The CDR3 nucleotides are TGTGCCAGTACACAGAGTCCGACAGCGAACACTGAAGCTTTCTTT. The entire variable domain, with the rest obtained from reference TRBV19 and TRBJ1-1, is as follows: DGGITQSPKYLFRKEGQNVTLSCEQNLNHDAMYWYRQDPGQGLRLIYYSQIVNDFQKGDIAEGYSVSREKKESFPLTVTSAQKNPTAFYLCASTQSPTANTEAFFGQGTRLTVV.

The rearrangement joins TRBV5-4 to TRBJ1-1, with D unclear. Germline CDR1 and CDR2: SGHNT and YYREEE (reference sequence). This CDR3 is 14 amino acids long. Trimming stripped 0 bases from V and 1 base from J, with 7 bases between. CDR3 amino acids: CASSLEHANTEAFF. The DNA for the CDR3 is TGTGCCAGCAGCTTGGAACATGCGAACACTGAAGCTTTCTTT.

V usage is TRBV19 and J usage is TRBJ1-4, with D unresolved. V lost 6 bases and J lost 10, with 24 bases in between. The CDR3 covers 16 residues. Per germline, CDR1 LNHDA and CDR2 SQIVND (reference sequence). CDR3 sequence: CASSDSSGLPYRKLFF. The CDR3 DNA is TGTGCCAGTAGCGATTCCTCCGGACTACCGTACCGAAAACTGTTTTTT.

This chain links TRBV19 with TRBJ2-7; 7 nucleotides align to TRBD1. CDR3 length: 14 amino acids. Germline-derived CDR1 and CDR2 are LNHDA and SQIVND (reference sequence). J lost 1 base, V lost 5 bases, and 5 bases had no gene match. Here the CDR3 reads CASSPRQGSYEQYF. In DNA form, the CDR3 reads TGTGCCAGTAGTCCTCGACAGGGTTCCTACGAGCAGTACTTC.

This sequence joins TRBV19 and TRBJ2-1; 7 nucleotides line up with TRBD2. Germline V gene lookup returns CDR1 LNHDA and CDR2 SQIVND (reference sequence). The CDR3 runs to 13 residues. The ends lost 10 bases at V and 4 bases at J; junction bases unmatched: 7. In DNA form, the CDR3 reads TGTGCCACTCGGGGTAGCGGGTACAATGAGCAGTTCTTC. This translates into CATRGSGYNEQFF.

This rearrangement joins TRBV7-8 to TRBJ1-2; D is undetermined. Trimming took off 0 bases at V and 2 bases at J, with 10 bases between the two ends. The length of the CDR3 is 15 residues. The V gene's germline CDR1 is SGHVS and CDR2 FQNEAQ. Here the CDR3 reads CASSLAPDFNYGYTF. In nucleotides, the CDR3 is TGTGCCAGCAGCTTAGCTCCTGATTTCAACTATGGCTACACCTTC. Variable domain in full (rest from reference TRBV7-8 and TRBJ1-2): GAGVSQSPRYKVAKRGQDVALRCDPISGHVSLFWYQQALGQGPEFLTYFQNEAQLDKSGLPSDRFFAERPEGSVSTLKIQRTQQEDSAVYLCASSLAPDFNYGYTFGSGTRLTVV.

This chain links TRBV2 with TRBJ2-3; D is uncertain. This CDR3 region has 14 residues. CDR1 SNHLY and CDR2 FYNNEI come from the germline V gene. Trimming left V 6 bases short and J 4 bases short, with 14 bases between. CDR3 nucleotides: TGTGCCAGCAGCGTACTCCCTAGGGCAGATACGCAGTATTTT. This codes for CASSVLPRADTQYF.